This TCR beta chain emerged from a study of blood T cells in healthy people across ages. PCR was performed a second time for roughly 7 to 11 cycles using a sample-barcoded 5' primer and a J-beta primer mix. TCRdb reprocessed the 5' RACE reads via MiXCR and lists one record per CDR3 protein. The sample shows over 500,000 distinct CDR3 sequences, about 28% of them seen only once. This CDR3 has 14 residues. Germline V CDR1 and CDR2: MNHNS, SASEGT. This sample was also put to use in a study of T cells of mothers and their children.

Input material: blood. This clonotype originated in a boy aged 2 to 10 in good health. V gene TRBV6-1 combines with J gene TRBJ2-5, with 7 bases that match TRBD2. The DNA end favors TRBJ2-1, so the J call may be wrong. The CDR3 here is CASKRARGGNEQFF. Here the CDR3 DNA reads TGTGCCAGCAAGCGGGCTAGGGGAGGGAATGAGCAGTTCTTC.